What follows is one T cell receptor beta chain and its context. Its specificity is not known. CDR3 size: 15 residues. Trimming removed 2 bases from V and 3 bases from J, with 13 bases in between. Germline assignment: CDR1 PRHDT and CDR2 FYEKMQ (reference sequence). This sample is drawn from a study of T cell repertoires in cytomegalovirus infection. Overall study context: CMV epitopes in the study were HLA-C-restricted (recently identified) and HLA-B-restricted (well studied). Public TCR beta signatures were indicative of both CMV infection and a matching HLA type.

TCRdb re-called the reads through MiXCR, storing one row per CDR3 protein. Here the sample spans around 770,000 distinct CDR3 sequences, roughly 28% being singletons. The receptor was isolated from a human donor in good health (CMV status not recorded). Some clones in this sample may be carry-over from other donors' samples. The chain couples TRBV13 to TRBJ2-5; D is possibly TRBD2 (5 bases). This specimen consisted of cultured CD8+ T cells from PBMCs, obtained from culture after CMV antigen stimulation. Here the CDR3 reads CASSLRGSAKETQYF. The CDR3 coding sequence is TGTGCCAGCAGCTTACGGGGTAGCGCCAAAGAGACCCAGTACTTC.